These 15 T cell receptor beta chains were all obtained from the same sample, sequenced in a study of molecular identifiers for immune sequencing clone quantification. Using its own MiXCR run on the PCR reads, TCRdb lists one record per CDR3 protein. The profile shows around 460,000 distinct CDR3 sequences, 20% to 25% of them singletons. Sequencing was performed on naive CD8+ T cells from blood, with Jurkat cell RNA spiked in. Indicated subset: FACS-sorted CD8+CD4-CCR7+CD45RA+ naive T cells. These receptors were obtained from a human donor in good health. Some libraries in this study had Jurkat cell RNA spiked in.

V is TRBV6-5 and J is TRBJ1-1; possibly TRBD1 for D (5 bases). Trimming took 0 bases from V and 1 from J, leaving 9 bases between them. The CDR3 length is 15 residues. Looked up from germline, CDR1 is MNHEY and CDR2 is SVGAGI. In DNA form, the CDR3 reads TGTGCCAGCAGTTACTCTTCAGGGTCGAACACTGAAGCTTTCTTT. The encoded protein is CASSYSSGSNTEAFF.

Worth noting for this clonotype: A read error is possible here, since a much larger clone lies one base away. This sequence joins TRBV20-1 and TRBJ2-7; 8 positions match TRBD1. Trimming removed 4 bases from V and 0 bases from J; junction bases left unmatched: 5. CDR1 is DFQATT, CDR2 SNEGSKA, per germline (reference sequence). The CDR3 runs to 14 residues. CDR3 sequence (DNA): TGCAGTGCTAACGGACAGGGATACTCCTACGAGCAGTACTTC. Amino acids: CSANGQGYSYEQYF.

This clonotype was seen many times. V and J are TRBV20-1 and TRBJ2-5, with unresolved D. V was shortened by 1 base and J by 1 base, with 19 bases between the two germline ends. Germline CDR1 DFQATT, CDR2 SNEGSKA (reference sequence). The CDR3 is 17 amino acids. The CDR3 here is CSARADQLLGVQETQYF. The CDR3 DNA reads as TGCAGTGCTAGAGCGGACCAGCTACTGGGTGTCCAAGAGACCCAGTACTTC.

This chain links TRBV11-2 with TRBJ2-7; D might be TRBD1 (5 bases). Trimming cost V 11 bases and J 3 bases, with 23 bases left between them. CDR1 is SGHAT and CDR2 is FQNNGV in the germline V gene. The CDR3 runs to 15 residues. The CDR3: CADSGKLPYGYEQYF. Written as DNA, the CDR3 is TGTGCCGACAGTGGGAAGCTCCCCTATGGCTACGAGCAGTACTTC.

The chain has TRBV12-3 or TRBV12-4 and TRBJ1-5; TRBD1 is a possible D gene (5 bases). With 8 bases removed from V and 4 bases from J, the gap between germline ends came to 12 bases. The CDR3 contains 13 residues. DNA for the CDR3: TGTGCCAGCGGTCAGGGAGCAAATCAGCCCCAGCATTTT. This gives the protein CASGQGANQPQHF.

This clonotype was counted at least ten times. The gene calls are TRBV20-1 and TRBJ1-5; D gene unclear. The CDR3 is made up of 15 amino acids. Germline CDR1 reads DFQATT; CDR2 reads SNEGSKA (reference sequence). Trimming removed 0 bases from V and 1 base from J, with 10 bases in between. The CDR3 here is CSAREDQASNQPQHF. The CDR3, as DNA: TGCAGTGCTAGAGAGGACCAGGCGAGCAATCAGCCCCAGCATTTT.

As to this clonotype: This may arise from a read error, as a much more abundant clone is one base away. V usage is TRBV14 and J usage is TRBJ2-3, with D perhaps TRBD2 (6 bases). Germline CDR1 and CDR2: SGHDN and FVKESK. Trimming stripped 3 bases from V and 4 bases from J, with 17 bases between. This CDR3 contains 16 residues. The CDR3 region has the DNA TGTGCCAGCAGCCAGAGACCGGGAGATGGCGCAGATACGCAGTATTTT. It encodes CASSQRPGDGADTQYF.

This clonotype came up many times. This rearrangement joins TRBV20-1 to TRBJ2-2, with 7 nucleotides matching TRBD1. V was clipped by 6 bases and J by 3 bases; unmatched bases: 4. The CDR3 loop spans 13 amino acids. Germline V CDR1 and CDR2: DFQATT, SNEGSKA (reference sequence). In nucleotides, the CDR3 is TGCAGTGCCTCGGGGACAGACACCGGGGAGCTGTTTTTT. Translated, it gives CSASGTDTGELFF.

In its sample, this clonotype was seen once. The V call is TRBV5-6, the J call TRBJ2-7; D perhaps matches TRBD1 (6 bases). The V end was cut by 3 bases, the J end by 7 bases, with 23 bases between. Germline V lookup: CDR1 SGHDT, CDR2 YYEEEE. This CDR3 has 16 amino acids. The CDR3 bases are TGTGCCAGCAGCTCGAGAACAGGGATCAACATGGGGGAGCAGTACTTC. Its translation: CASSSRTGINMGEQYF.

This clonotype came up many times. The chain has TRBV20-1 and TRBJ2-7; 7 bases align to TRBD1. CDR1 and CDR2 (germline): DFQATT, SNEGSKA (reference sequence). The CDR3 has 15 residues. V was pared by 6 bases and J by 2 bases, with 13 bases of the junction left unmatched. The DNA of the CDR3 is TGCAGTGCCGAACCTCCTACAGGGGCAGCCTACGAGCAGTACTTC. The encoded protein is CSAEPPTGAAYEQYF.

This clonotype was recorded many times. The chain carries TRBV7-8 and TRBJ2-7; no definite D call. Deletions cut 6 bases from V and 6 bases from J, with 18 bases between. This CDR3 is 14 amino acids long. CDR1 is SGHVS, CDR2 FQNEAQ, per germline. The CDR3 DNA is TGTGCCAGCAGTCCGTGGAGAGGACCTTTCGAGCAGTACTTC. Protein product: CASSPWRGPFEQYF.

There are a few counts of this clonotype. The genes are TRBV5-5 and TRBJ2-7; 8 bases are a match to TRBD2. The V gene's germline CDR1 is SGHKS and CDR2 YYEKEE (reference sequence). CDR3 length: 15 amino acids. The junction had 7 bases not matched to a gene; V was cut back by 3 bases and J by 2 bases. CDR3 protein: CASSWGAGATYEQYF. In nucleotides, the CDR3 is TGTGCCAGCAGCTGGGGAGCGGGGGCGACCTACGAGCAGTACTTC. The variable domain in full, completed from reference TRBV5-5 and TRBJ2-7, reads DAGVTQSPTHLIKTRGQQVTLRCSPISGHKSVSWYQQVLGQGPQFIFQYYEKEERGRGNFPDRFSARQFPNYSSELNVNALLLGDSALYLCASSWGAGATYEQYFGPGTRLTVT.

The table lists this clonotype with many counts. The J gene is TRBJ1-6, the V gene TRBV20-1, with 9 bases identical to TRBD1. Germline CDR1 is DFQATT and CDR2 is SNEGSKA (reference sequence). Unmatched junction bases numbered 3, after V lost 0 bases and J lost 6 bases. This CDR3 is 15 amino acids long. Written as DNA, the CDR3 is TGCAGTGCTAGAGATCAGGACAGGGGTAATTCACCCCTCCACTTT. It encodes CSARDQDRGNSPLHF.

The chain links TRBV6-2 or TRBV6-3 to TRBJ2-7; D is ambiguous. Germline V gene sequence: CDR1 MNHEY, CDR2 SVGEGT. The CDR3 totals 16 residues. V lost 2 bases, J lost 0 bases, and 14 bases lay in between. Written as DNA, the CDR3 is TGTGCCAGCAGTTACGACCGTGCGGAACGCTCCTACGAGCAGTACTTC. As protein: CASSYDRAERSYEQYF.

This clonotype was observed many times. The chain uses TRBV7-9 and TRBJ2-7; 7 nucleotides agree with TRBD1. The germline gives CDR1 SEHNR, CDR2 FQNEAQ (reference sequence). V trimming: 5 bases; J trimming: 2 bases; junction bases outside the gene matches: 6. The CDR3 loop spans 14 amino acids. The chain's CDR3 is CASSDRDSAYEQYF. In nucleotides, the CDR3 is TGTGCCAGCAGCGATCGGGACAGCGCCTACGAGCAGTACTTC.